A selection of T cell receptor beta chains follows, all from one sample in a study of radiotherapy plus CTLA-4 blockade in lung cancer. Only in-frame clones appear in the TCRdb table, and some are missing; sequencing was by immunoSEQ multiplex PCR. The sample holds some 74,000 clones, about 80% seen once. The sequences come from peripheral blood, collected from a patient treated with radiotherapy plus ipilimumab. Receptor source: a human donor with non-small cell lung cancer who had a complete response to radiotherapy plus ipilimumab. CDR3s include the opening cysteine and the closing phenylalanine or tryptophan. D genes are given only for firm matches. Clone size is not always given. Where it is, it says once, few, many or a class for expanded clones.

j_gene: TRBJ1-1; d_gene: -; abundance: once; v_gene: TRBV18; CDR3aa: CASSPAGANTEAFF; CDR3nt: TGTGCCAGCTCACCAGCAGGGGCGAACACTGAAGCTTTCTTT
j_gene: TRBJ1-4; d_gene: TRBD1; abundance: once; v_gene: TRBV2; CDR3aa: CASRPFGTENEKLFF; CDR3nt: TGTGCCAGCAGACCGTTCGGGACAGAGAATGAAAAACTGTTTTTT
j_gene: TRBJ2-4; d_gene: -; abundance: -; v_gene: TRBV20-1; CDR3aa: CSAGTLGVQYF; CDR3nt: TGCAGTGCTGGGACCCTGGGAGTTCAGTACTTC
j_gene: TRBJ1-3; d_gene: -; abundance: few; v_gene: TRBV9; CDR3aa: CASSDVSSSGNTIYF; CDR3nt: TGTGCCAGCAGCGACGTATCGAGCTCTGGAAACACCATATATTTT
j_gene: TRBJ2-7; d_gene: -; abundance: -; v_gene: TRBV5-6; CDR3aa: CASSWGRQNSYEQYF; CDR3nt: TGTGCCAGCAGCTGGGGGCGTCAGAACTCCTACGAGCAGTACTTC
j_gene: TRBJ1-3; d_gene: -; abundance: -; v_gene: TRBV27; CDR3aa: CASSDLRSGNTIYF; CDR3nt: TGTGCCAGCAGTGATCTGCGGAGTGGAAACACCATATATTTT
j_gene: TRBJ2-3; d_gene: TRBD2; abundance: -; v_gene: TRBV27; CDR3aa: CASSLLPSGGQRSTDTQYF; CDR3nt: TGTGCCAGCAGTTTATTGCCTAGCGGGGGGCAAAGAAGCACAGATACGCAGTATTTT
j_gene: TRBJ1-1; d_gene: -; abundance: -; v_gene: TRBV10-1; CDR3aa: CASRAHGNTEAFF; CDR3nt: TGCGCCAGCAGGGCCCACGGGAACACTGAAGCTTTCTTT
j_gene: TRBJ2-7; d_gene: -; abundance: -; v_gene: TRBV19; CDR3aa: CASSIGLSYPTYEQYF; CDR3nt: TGTGCCAGTAGTATAGGTCTATCATATCCTACCTACGAGCAGTACTTC
j_gene: TRBJ1-2; d_gene: -; abundance: medium-sized; v_gene: TRBV27; CDR3aa: CASSSLALGDGYTF; CDR3nt: TGTGCCAGCAGTTCCCTGGCCCTGGGAGATGGCTACACCTTC
j_gene: TRBJ2-5; d_gene: TRBD1; abundance: -; v_gene: TRBV10-1; CDR3aa: CASSEFSGTGGQETQYF; CDR3nt: TGCGCCAGCAGTGAGTTTTCCGGGACAGGGGGCCAAGAGACCCAGTACTTC
j_gene: TRBJ2-3; d_gene: -; abundance: once; v_gene: TRBV7-2; CDR3aa: CASSLSADTQYF; CDR3nt: TGTGCCAGCAGCTTATCCGCAGATACGCAGTATTTT
j_gene: TRBJ1-1; d_gene: -; abundance: -; v_gene: TRBV7-9; CDR3aa: CASSLGTQGTDTEAFF; CDR3nt: TGTGCCAGCAGCTTAGGGACCCAAGGAACCGACACTGAAGCTTTCTTT
j_gene: TRBJ2-1; d_gene: -; abundance: -; v_gene: TRBV6-5; CDR3aa: CASSRGGGQGMTFF; CDR3nt: TGTGCCAGCTCCCGGGGCGGGGGCCAGGGTATGACGTTCTTC
j_gene: TRBJ2-7; d_gene: TRBD2; abundance: -; v_gene: TRBV30; CDR3aa: CAWTNKLAGTPYEQYF; CDR3nt: TGTGCCTGGACCAACAAACTAGCGGGGACCCCCTACGAGCAGTACTTC
j_gene: TRBJ1-2; d_gene: TRBD1; abundance: -; v_gene: TRBV7-2; CDR3aa: CASSPRTGVLYGYTF; CDR3nt: TGTGCCAGCAGCCCGCGGACAGGGGTCCTTTATGGCTACACCTTC
j_gene: TRBJ2-1; d_gene: TRBD1; abundance: few; v_gene: TRBV7-2; CDR3aa: CASSLVGRDRGYGNEQFF; CDR3nt: TGTGCCAGCAGCTTAGTCGGCAGGGACAGGGGATATGGCAATGAGCAGTTCTTC
j_gene: TRBJ2-3; d_gene: -; abundance: -; v_gene: TRBV15; CDR3aa: CATSSGVGTDTQYF; CDR3nt: TGTGCCACCAGTAGCGGTGTTGGCACAGATACGCAGTATTTT
j_gene: TRBJ1-1; d_gene: -; abundance: -; v_gene: TRBV27; CDR3aa: CASSFGSNTEAFF; CDR3nt: TGTGCCAGCAGTTTTGGCAGTAACACTGAAGCTTTCTTT
j_gene: TRBJ2-7; d_gene: -; abundance: -; v_gene: TRBV2; CDR3aa: CASREAQGPSYEQYF; CDR3nt: TGTGCCAGCAGAGAAGCCCAGGGTCCCTCCTACGAGCAGTACTTC
j_gene: TRBJ1-1; d_gene: -; abundance: few; v_gene: TRBV19; CDR3aa: CAVGTSARRTEAFF; CDR3nt: TGTGCCGTAGGGACTTCAGCACGTAGGACTGAAGCTTTCTTT
j_gene: TRBJ1-1; d_gene: -; abundance: medium-sized; v_gene: TRBV10-1; CDR3aa: CASSEQLNTEAFF; CDR3nt: TGCGCCAGCAGTGAGCAGTTGAACACTGAAGCTTTCTTT
j_gene: TRBJ2-4; d_gene: -; abundance: -; v_gene: TRBV11-3; CDR3aa: CASSQGRYGSKNIQYF; CDR3nt: TGTGCCAGCAGCCAAGGACGTTATGGTAGCAAAAACATTCAGTACTTC
j_gene: TRBJ2-7; d_gene: TRBD2; abundance: few; v_gene: TRBV11-3; CDR3aa: CASSFGGDRNYEQYF; CDR3nt: TGTGCCAGCAGCTTCGGGGGGGATAGGAACTACGAGCAGTACTTC